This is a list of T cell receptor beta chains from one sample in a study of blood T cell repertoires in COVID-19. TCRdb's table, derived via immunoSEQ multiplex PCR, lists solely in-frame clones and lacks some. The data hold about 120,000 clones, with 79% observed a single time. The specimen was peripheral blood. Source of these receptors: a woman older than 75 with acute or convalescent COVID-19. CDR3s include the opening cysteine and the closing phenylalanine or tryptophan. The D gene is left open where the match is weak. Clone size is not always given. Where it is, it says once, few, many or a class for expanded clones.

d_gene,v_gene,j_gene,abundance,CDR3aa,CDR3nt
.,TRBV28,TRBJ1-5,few,CASSPPVAGAGNQPQHF,TGTGCCAGCAGTCCCCCGGTGGCGGGTGCGGGCAATCAGCCCCAGCATTTT
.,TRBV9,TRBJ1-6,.,CASSVDGGGRPHSPLHF,TGTGCCAGCAGCGTAGATGGTGGAGGCCGTCCCCATTCACCCCTCCACTTT
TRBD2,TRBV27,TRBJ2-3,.,CASKRGGGSDTQYF,TGTGCCAGCAAGCGGGGCGGGGGATCAGATACGCAGTATTTT
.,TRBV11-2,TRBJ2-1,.,CASSLVTGLNYNEQFF,TGTGCCAGCAGCTTAGTTACGGGACTGAACTACAATGAGCAGTTCTTC
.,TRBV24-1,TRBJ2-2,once,CATRGTLGTGELFF,TGTGCCACCAGAGGGACTCTGGGCACCGGGGAGCTGTTTTTT
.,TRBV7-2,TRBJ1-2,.,CASSLAPGNYGYTF,TGTGCCAGCAGCTTAGCTCCAGGGAACTATGGCTACACCTTC
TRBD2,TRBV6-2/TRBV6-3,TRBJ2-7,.,CASSTRPSGRSPNEQYF,TGTGCCAGCAGCACGAGACCTAGCGGGAGGTCCCCCAACGAGCAGTACTTC
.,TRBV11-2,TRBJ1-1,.,CASSLLRGSGEAFF,TGTGCCAGCAGCTTACTAAGGGGGTCTGGTGAAGCTTTCTTT
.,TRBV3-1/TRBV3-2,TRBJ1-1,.,CASSLTADSNTEAFF,TGTGCCAGCAGCCTCACTGCTGACAGCAACACTGAAGCTTTCTTT
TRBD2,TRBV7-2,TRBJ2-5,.,CASSEGLAQETQYF,TGTGCCAGCAGCGAGGGACTAGCGCAAGAGACCCAGTACTTC
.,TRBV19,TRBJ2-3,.,CASSTTGYGTQYF,TGTGCCAGTAGTACGACAGGTTACGGTACGCAGTATTTT
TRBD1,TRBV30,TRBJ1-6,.,CAWSGGQQNSPLHF,TGTGCCTGGAGTGGGGGACAGCAAAATTCACCCCTCCACTTT
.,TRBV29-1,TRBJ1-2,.,CSVVANYGYTF,TGCAGCGTTGTAGCCAACTATGGCTACACCTTC
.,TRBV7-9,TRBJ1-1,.,CASSLEPLTEAFF,TGTGCCAGCAGCTTAGAGCCCCTCACTGAAGCTTTCTTT
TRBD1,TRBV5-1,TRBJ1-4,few,CASTQGLQGGTNEKLFF,TGCGCCAGCACCCAAGGGCTTCAAGGGGGCACTAATGAAAAACTGTTTTTT
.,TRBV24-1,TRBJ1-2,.,CATSDLDRRYGYTF,TGTGCCACCAGTGACCTCGACAGGCGGTATGGCTACACCTTC
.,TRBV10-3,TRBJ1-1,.,CAISQGVVNTEAFF,TGTGCCATCAGCCAAGGGGTGGTGAACACTGAAGCTTTCTTT
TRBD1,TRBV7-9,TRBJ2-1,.,CASSKGQYNEQFF,TGTGCCAGCAGCAAGGGACAGTACAATGAGCAGTTCTTC
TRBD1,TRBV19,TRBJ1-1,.,CASSFPGQIFTGNTEAFF,TGTGCCAGTAGCTTCCCGGGACAGATCTTTACAGGAAACACTGAAGCTTTCTTT
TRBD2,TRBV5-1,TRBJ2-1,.,CASSRTSGGAGNEQFF,TGCGCCAGCAGCCGGACTAGCGGGGGGGCCGGAAATGAGCAGTTCTTC
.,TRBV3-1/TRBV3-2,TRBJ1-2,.,CASSRDLTGSDGYTF,TGTGCCAGCAGCCGAGACTTGACGGGGTCGGATGGCTACACCTTC
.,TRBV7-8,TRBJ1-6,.,CASSRDRNSPNSPLHF,TGTGCCAGCAGCCGAGACCGGAACAGCCCTAATTCACCCCTCCACTTT
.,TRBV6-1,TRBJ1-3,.,CASSEAQGAGGNTIYF,TGTGCCAGCAGTGAAGCGCAAGGGGCTGGCGGAAACACCATATATTTT
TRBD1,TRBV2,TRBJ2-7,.,CASSTGTGETYEQYF,TGTGCCAGCAGTACCGGGACAGGGGAGACCTACGAGCAGTACTTC
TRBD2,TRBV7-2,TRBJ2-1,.,CASSSPHGGAGYEQFF,TGTGCCAGCAGCTCTCCTCACGGGGGGGCAGGGTATGAGCAGTTCTTC
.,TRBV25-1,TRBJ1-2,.,CASSEPGEGSHTYGYTF,TGTGCCAGCAGTGAACCTGGAGAGGGATCCCACACATATGGCTACACCTTC
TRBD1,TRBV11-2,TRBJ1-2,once,CASSLERTGGGYTF,TGTGCCAGCAGCTTAGAACGGACAGGGGGCGGCTACACCTTC
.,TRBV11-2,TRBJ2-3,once,CASSFSLDTQYF,TGTGCCAGCAGCTTTTCCCTGGATACGCAGTATTTT
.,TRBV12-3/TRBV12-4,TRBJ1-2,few,CASSLRQYYGYTF,TGTGCCAGCAGTTTACGCCAGTACTATGGCTACACCTTC
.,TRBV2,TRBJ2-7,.,CASSGPLGYYEQYF,TGTGCCAGCAGCGGCCCCCTAGGCTACTACGAGCAGTACTTC
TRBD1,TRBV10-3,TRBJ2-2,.,CATGTANTGELFF,TGTGCCACCGGGACAGCGAACACCGGGGAGCTGTTTTTT
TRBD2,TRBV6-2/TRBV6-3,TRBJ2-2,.,CASSYPALAGFDTGELFF,TGTGCCAGCAGCTATCCTGCACTAGCGGGGTTCGATACCGGGGAGCTGTTTTTT
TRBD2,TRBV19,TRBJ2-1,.,CASSMRLAGGREQFF,TGTGCCAGTAGTATGAGGCTAGCGGGGGGGCGAGAGCAGTTCTTC
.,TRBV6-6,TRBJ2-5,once,CASSYSGAETQYF,TGTGCCAGCAGTTACTCGGGGGCGGAGACCCAGTACTTC
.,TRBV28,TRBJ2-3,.,CASSQQRDTQYF,TGTGCCAGCAGTCAACAACGTGATACGCAGTATTTT
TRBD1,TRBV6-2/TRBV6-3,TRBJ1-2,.,CASSSGTGSYGYTF,TGTGCCAGCAGTTCCGGGACAGGGTCCTATGGCTACACCTTC